Below, one T cell receptor beta chain is given with its context. The data were obtained in a study of blood T cell repertoires in COVID-19. Germline V CDR1 and CDR2: MNHEY, SMNVEV (reference sequence). V lost 2 bases to trimming and J lost 10 bases; unmatched junction nucleotides: 5. The CDR3 has 13 residues. TCRdb keeps only in-frame clones here, not all; method: immunoSEQ multiplex PCR. The sample contains 100,000 or so clones, 80% of which appear only once. The sample was peripheral blood. The V gene is TRBV27, the J gene TRBJ1-5; 7 nucleotides align to TRBD1. This clonotype originated in a woman in her 70s with acute or convalescent COVID-19. This chain's CDR3 is CASSLDRVSPQHF. The DNA for the CDR3 is TGTGCCAGCAGTTTAGACAGGGTCTCCCCCCAGCATTTT.